A selection of T cell receptor beta chains follows, all from one sample in a study of T cell repertoires in cytomegalovirus infection. MiXCR, applied by TCRdb to the reads, yields one record per CDR3 protein. The table has about 460,000 distinct CDR3 sequences, approximately 10% seen once; the top ten hold roughly 10%. The sample consisted of PBMCs. These receptors were taken from a human donor in good health (CMV status not recorded). Some clones in this sample may be carry-over from other donors' samples. Both conserved end residues are part of each CDR3. D genes are given only for firm matches. Not all rows give a size; the values are once, few, many and, for expanded clones, a class.

>TRBV4-1|many|TRBD1|TRBJ2-1
TGCGCCAGCAGCCAGGGCACCGGGACAGGGCTTTACAATGAGCAGTTCTTC
CASSQGTGTGLYNEQFF
>TRBV11-2|many|.|TRBJ1-2
TGTGCCAGCAGCTCCCCCTTAACAGGGAGTGGCTACACCTTC
CASSSPLTGSGYTF
>TRBV28|many|.|TRBJ1-5
TGTGCCAGCAGTTTATACGGGGAGGTAGGCAATCAGCCCCAGCATTTT
CASSLYGEVGNQPQHF
>TRBV20-1|.|TRBD1|TRBJ2-3
TGCAGTGCTAGCAGTTCCGGGACAGGGGTGACAGATACGCAGTATTTT
CSASSSGTGVTDTQYF
>TRBV6-6|many|TRBD1|TRBJ1-1
TGTGCCAGCAGTGGGGAACAGGGGTTCCTCACTGAAGCTTTCTTT
CASSGEQGFLTEAFF
>TRBV6-2/TRBV6-3|few|.|TRBJ2-3
TGTGCCAGCAGCCGGACGACAGGAACAGATACGCAGTATTTT
CASSRTTGTDTQYF
>TRBV29-1|many|.|TRBJ2-1
TGCAGCGTTCTTACGGGAACCTACAATGAGCAGTTCTTC
CSVLTGTYNEQFF
>TRBV14|.|.|TRBJ2-7
TGTGCCAGCGGCCAAATCCACGAGCAGTACTTC
CASGQIHEQYF
>TRBV20-1|many|.|TRBJ1-2
TGCAGTGCTAGACACACAGGGAACTATGGCTACACCTTC
CSARHTGNYGYTF
>TRBV6-2/TRBV6-3|many|.|TRBJ2-7
TGTGCCAGCGCCCCCCCAGGAGAACGTGTATACGAGCAGTACTTC
CASAPPGERVYEQYF
>TRBV2|many|.|TRBJ1-3
TGTGCCAGCAGCAACAGGGCACCTTTCTCTGGAAACACCATATATTTT
CASSNRAPFSGNTIYF
>TRBV10-3|many|TRBD2|TRBJ2-7
TGTGCCATCGGTATAGCGGGCGACCGACCCTACGAGCAGTACTTC
CAIGIAGDRPYEQYF
>TRBV18|.|.|TRBJ2-5
TGTGCCAGCTCAGCCGGGACTCAACAAGAGACCCAGTACTTC
CASSAGTQQETQYF
>TRBV20-1|few|.|TRBJ2-1
TGCAGTGCTAGACGGCCGAGCTCCTACAATGAGCAGTTCTTC
CSARRPSSYNEQFF
>TRBV5-4|few|TRBD2|TRBJ2-5
TGTGCCAGCAGCTTGAGGATAGCGGGGCTGGAGACCCAGTACTTC
CASSLRIAGLETQYF
>TRBV12-3/TRBV12-4|many|.|TRBJ2-7
TGTGCCAGCAGTTTCGAGCTAGGGACCTACGAGCAGTACTTC
CASSFELGTYEQYF
>TRBV29-1|.|TRBD1|TRBJ2-5
TGCAGCAGCGGACAGGGGTACCAAGAGACCCAGTACTTC
CSSGQGYQETQYF